These T cell receptor beta chains were read from a single sample in a study of glioma-infiltrating T cells. Each CDR3 protein gets one entry after TCRdb re-called the multiplex PCR reads with MiXCR. The data show 300,000 to 450,000 distinct CDR3 sequences, 41% seen once. Sequenced material: glioma tissue, nonneoplastic brain tissue, or PBMCs (not recorded which). These receptors all stem from a human donor with low-grade glioma or glioblastoma, undergoing nonglioma brain surgery, or in good health (not recorded which). Each CDR3 is given without its conserved first and last residue. The order of the fields is V gene, J gene, CDR3 protein.

TRBV28	TRBJ2-5	ASSSPDSRTQY
TRBV7-9	TRBJ2-3	ATRPGLAGADTQY
TRBV20-1	TRBJ2-7	SAKKGSGSDEQY
TRBV27	TRBJ1-2	ASSFGTENYGYT
TRBV7-3	TRBJ2-5	ASSFLGLSQETQY
TRBV6-1	TRBJ1-3	ASSARGLQNTIY
TRBV4-3	TRBJ1-2	ASSQTWGVLYGYT
TRBV20-1	TRBJ2-2	SQGSDTGELF
TRBV20-1	TRBJ2-1	SARYVIYNEQF
TRBV7-9	TRBJ2-3	ASSLEIPWVEY
TRBV19	TRBJ1-1	ASSIVAANTEAF
TRBV7-2	TRBJ1-2	ASSLEFRAPCGYT
TRBV4-1	TRBJ2-3	ASSLMAASGRAPSTDTQY
TRBV27	TRBJ2-1	ASSQQRRSSYNEQF
TRBV7-2	TRBJ1-5	ASSLGSGYSNQPQH
TRBV6-2/TRBV6-3	TRBJ2-5	AISLDRGSQTQY
TRBV15	TRBJ1-2	ATSRGVSDYGYT
TRBV20-1	TRBJ1-1	SARDRGTEAF
TRBV6-2/TRBV6-3	TRBJ2-7	ASSHDPGTSFYEQY
TRBV4-1	TRBJ2-3	ASSQGPGGSSTDTQY
TRBV2	TRBJ1-2	ASSIQSFVGYT
TRBV18	TRBJ2-7	ASSPRGGRDPSEQY
TRBV28	TRBJ1-2	ASSPNYYGYT
TRBV7-2	TRBJ2-3	ASTLNGREGDTQY
TRBV12-3/TRBV12-4	TRBJ2-5	ASSLGAGVGWTQY
TRBV4-1	NA	ASSQGIRTSGRPYNEQF